The next 22 T cell receptor beta chains were all read from a single sample in a study of T cells after yellow fever vaccination. Using its own MiXCR run on the 5' RACE reads, TCRdb lists one record per CDR3 protein. The sample has 350,000 to 450,000 distinct CDR3 sequences; approximately 6% are singletons. Sequencing was performed on PBMCs, taken 5 days after the yellow fever booster vaccination. Source of these receptors: a man younger than 45 who received the YFV17D yellow fever vaccine.

The chain carries TRBV29-1 and TRBJ2-7; no definite D call. Trimming removed 6 bases from V and 2 bases from J, with 11 bases in between. The germline gives CDR1 SQVTM, CDR2 ANQGSEA. This CDR3 comprises 12 residues. CDR3 DNA: TGCAGCGTGGGCGACGGACCCTACGAGCAGTACTTC. This encodes CSVGDGPYEQYF.

This clonotype was detected many times. The rearrangement links TRBV15 to TRBJ2-1; tentatively, D is TRBD2 (5 bases). CDR1 and CDR2 (germline): LNHNV, YYDKDF (reference sequence). This CDR3 has 15 residues. V was cut by 0 bases and J by 5 bases, with 11 bases left in between. This CDR3 reads CATSRDNTRNNEQFF. CDR3 coding DNA: TGTGCCACCAGCAGAGATAATACTAGAAACAATGAGCAGTTCTTC.

This chain joins TRBV5-4 and TRBJ2-1, with TRBD2 matching 8 bases. Germline V lookup: CDR1 SGHNT, CDR2 YYREEE (reference sequence). The CDR3 sequence is 15 residues long. V was pared by 0 bases and J by 12 bases, with 11 bases of the junction left unmatched. The CDR3 is CASSLVSGAGGMQFF. The CDR3, as DNA: TGTGCCAGCAGCTTGGTTAGCGGGGCCGGAGGGATGCAGTTCTTC. The variable domain in full, with the rest retrieved from reference TRBV5-4 and TRBJ2-1, is ETGVTQSPTHLIKTRGQQVTLRCSSQSGHNTVSWYQQALGQGPQFIFQYYREEENGRGNFPPRFSGLQFPNYSSELNVNALELDDSALYLCASSLVSGAGGMQFFGPGTRLTVL.

This clonotype occurred a few times. The chain recombines TRBV7-9 with TRBJ1-1; D ambiguous. The V end lost 2 bases, the J end lost 3 bases, and 13 bases lay between the germline ends. The CDR3 loop spans 15 amino acids. Germline V gene lookup returns CDR1 SEHNR and CDR2 FQNEAQ (reference sequence). The CDR3 loop is CASSLWNSGDTEAFF. In DNA form, the CDR3 reads TGTGCCAGCAGCTTATGGAACTCTGGGGACACTGAAGCTTTCTTT.

A few counts support this clonotype. The chain links TRBV12-5 to TRBJ2-7; D gene uncertain. This CDR3 is built from 12 residues. Germline-derived CDR1 and CDR2 are LGHNT and FRNRAP. Trimming removed 3 bases from V and 1 base from J, with 4 bases in between. The chain's CDR3 is CASGFGSYEQYF. CDR3 sequence (DNA): TGTGCTAGTGGTTTCGGATCCTACGAGCAGTACTTC.

This clonotype showed up just a few times. The V gene is TRBV29-1, the J gene TRBJ2-1; 9 bases align to TRBD2. In germline, CDR1 is SQVTM, CDR2 ANQGSEA. V dropped 6 bases and J dropped 7; count of bases not matched to a gene: 10. The CDR3 loop spans 14 amino acids. This CDR3 is CSVTRGLARNEQFF. CDR3 coding DNA: TGCAGCGTCACACGCGGACTAGCGAGGAATGAGCAGTTCTTC.

V and J are TRBV13 and TRBJ2-7, with D possibly matching TRBD1 (6 bases). Trimming stripped 6 bases from V and 2 bases from J, with 17 bases between. The germline V gene has CDR1 PRHDT and CDR2 FYEKMQ (reference sequence). The CDR3 is 15 residues long. The CDR3 loop is CASSRENRATYEQYF. Here the CDR3 DNA reads TGTGCCAGCAGTAGGGAGAACAGGGCCACCTACGAGCAGTACTTC.

This clonotype was seen at least ten times. The DNA for the CDR3 is TGTGCCAGTAGTATAGCCGGAGACACTGAAGCTTTCTTT. Translated, it gives CASSIAGDTEAFF. The V gene is TRBV19, the J gene TRBJ1-1; D remains unclear. The CDR3 runs to 13 residues. Trimming took 1 base from V and 3 from J, leaving 6 bases between them. The germline gives CDR1 LNHDA, CDR2 SQIVND (reference sequence).

This clonotype was found many times. One end of the junction fails to match germline, which may point to a read error. The chain recombines TRBV7-7 with TRBJ2-3; tentative D call: TRBD1 (6 bases). The CDR3 covers 15 residues. Germline V lookup: CDR1 SSHAT, CDR2 FNYEAQ (reference sequence). CDR3: CASSDHGTPGDTQYF. The CDR3 nucleotides read TGTGCTAGCAGCGACCACGGGACACCCGGAGATACGCAGTATTTT.

This clonotype turned up a few times. The rearrangement uses TRBV29-1 and TRBJ1-2; D ambiguous. Deletions cut 4 bases from V and 6 bases from J, with 9 bases between. This CDR3 region has 11 residues. In germline, CDR1 is SQVTM, CDR2 ANQGSEA. CDR3 nucleotide sequence: TGCAGCGTTGGAGGAGCGAATGGCTACACCTTC. Amino acids: CSVGGANGYTF.

As to this clonotype: Germline is not matched at one junction end, which may reflect a read error. The V call is TRBV20-1, the J call TRBJ2-2; TRBD2 matches 9 bases. The CDR3 is 14 amino acids. Germline assignment: CDR1 DFQATT and CDR2 SNEGSKA (reference sequence). Here the CDR3 reads CSASTSSGAGEQFF. DNA of the CDR3: TGCAGTGCTAGTACCTCTAGCGGGGCCGGGGAGCAGTTTTTT.

This clonotype was observed at least ten times. The rearrangement links TRBV7-9 to TRBJ2-3, with no clear D. This CDR3 spans 15 amino acids. Germline V gene data show CDR1 as SEHNR and CDR2 as FQNEAQ (reference sequence). Trimming stripped 1 base from V and 0 bases from J, with 8 bases between. The CDR3 reads CASSLEGLSTDTQYF. The CDR3 bases are TGTGCCAGCAGCTTAGAGGGCCTGAGCACAGATACGCAGTATTTT.

This clonotype was found many times. The rearrangement uses TRBV3-1 and TRBJ1-4; 7 nucleotides agree with TRBD1. Germline assignment: CDR1 LGHDT and CDR2 YNNKEL (reference sequence). The CDR3 runs to 13 residues. Trimming cost V 4 bases and J 8 bases; bases outside gene matches: 4. The CDR3 DNA sequence: TGTGCCAGCAGCCTTCGGACAGGCGAAAAACTGTTTTTT. It translates to CASSLRTGEKLFF.

This clonotype was seen many times. The rearrangement uses TRBV12-3 or TRBV12-4 and TRBJ2-4, with TRBD2 as a possible D gene (6 bases). With 7 bases removed from V and 2 bases from J, the gap between germline ends came to 18 bases. CDR3 length: 16 residues. CDR3 sequence: CASTPGLAASKNIQYF. The CDR3 DNA reads as TGTGCCAGCACCCCGGGATTAGCGGCCTCCAAAAACATTCAGTACTTC.

This clonotype was counted between two and nine times. This sequence joins TRBV20-1 and TRBJ2-1; D perhaps matches TRBD2 (5 bases). Looked up from germline, CDR1 is DFQATT and CDR2 is SNEGSKA (reference sequence). V lost 1 base to trimming and J lost 2 bases, with 18 bases between them. CDR3 length: 17 amino acids. Written as DNA, the CDR3 is TGCAGTGCTAGAGCGTATGATGGGAGTTTGACCTACAATGAGCAGTTCTTC. Protein sequence: CSARAYDGSLTYNEQFF.

This clonotype has a handful of counts. This sequence joins TRBV4-3 and TRBJ2-3, with 8 bases aligning to TRBD1. V lost 5 bases to trimming and J lost 4 bases; unmatched junction nucleotides: 17. CDR1 is LGHNA and CDR2 is YSLEER in the germline V gene. The CDR3 extends over 18 amino acids. DNA for the CDR3: TGCGCCAGCAGCAGAATGGTAGACAGGGGCCCTCTTCCAGATACGCAGTATTTT. Translation gives CASSRMVDRGPLPDTQYF.

This clonotype was detected ten times or more. The chain is built from TRBV20-1 and TRBJ2-3; D is perhaps TRBD1 (6 bases). The V and J ends lost 3 bases and 11 bases respectively, with 12 bases between them. The CDR3 is 11 amino acids. The V gene's germline CDR1 is DFQATT and CDR2 SNEGSKA (reference sequence). In DNA, the CDR3 is TGCAGTGCTAGGGGGGCGAACAAGCAGTATTTT. Translated, it gives CSARGANKQYF.

The sample holds a few counts of this clonotype. The rearrangement joins TRBV11-2 to TRBJ2-5; either TRBD1 or TRBD2 may fit D (6 bases each). The CDR3 is 15 residues long. CDR1 is SGHAT, CDR2 FQNNGV, per germline. The V end lost 8 bases, the J end lost 2 bases, and 18 bases lay between the germline ends. Here the CDR3 reads CASCPGGAEQETQYF. CDR3 sequence (DNA): TGTGCCAGCTGCCCCGGGGGCGCTGAGCAAGAGACCCAGTACTTC.

This clonotype was seen a few times. V is TRBV9 and J is TRBJ2-1; no clear D. The CDR3 runs to 13 residues. Germline values: CDR1 SGDLS, CDR2 YYNGEE. V lost 2 bases and J lost 5, with 8 bases in between. The CDR3 region is CASSVPGDNEQFF. In DNA form, the CDR3 reads TGTGCCAGCAGCGTTCCAGGCGACAATGAGCAGTTCTTC.

This clonotype was counted ten times or more. The chain is built from TRBV29-1 and TRBJ1-1; D not resolved. The CDR3 extends over 13 amino acids. Germline values: CDR1 SQVTM, CDR2 ANQGSEA. Trimming took 5 bases from V and 0 from J, leaving 10 bases between them. The CDR3 reads CSVYGRMNTEAFF. The CDR3 DNA reads TGCAGCGTTTATGGCAGGATGAACACTGAAGCTTTCTTT.

This clonotype was recorded at least ten times. The chain recombines TRBV9 with TRBJ2-3; no reliable D call. With 7 bases removed from V and 4 bases from J, the gap between germline ends came to 10 bases. The CDR3 runs 12 residues. Looked up from germline, CDR1 is SGDLS and CDR2 is YYNGEE. The CDR3 nucleotides read TGTGCCAGCTCTCCCCTCCCAGATACGCAGTATTTT. It encodes CASSPLPDTQYF. The full variable domain, its missing parts supplied by reference TRBV9 and TRBJ2-3, is DSGVTQTPKHLITATGQRVTLRCSPRSGDLSVYWYQQSLDQGLQFLIQYYNGEERAKGNILERFSAQQFPDLHSELNLSSLELGDSALYFCASSPLPDTQYFGPGTRLTVL.

The chain recombines TRBV6-2 or TRBV6-3 with TRBJ2-1, with D perhaps being TRBD1 or TRBD2 (5 bases each). V dropped 6 bases and J dropped 3 bases, with 18 bases sitting between them. Germline V gene sequence: CDR1 MNHEY, CDR2 SVGEGT. The CDR3 extends over 16 amino acids. CDR3: CASSEGPPYLYNEQFF. The CDR3 nucleotides read TGTGCCAGCAGCGAGGGACCTCCTTATCTCTACAATGAGCAGTTCTTC.